The TCR beta chain described here comes from a study of yellow fever vaccine responses in identical twins. The trim removed 7 bases at V and 5 bases at J, leaving 8 bases unmatched. Germline values: CDR1 MNHNS, CDR2 SASEGT. The CDR3 extends over 14 amino acids. A single record per CDR3 protein comes from TCRdb applying MiXCR to the RT-PCR reads. The repertoire holds 2,000 to 2,500 distinct CDR3 sequences, with 82% as singletons. This specimen was T cells from blood (PBMCs), unsorted or a sorted subset (not recorded which), taken before or after yellow fever vaccination (not recorded which). The chain uses TRBV6-1 and TRBJ1-1; 9 bases map to TRBD1. This receptor was identified in a woman between 18 and 30 years old who received the yellow fever vaccine. In nucleotides, the CDR3 is TGTGCCAGCACCCTCGACAGGGGGGGGACTGAAGCTTTCTTT. This translates into CASTLDRGGTEAFF.